One sample yielded the 9 T cell receptor beta chains listed below, sequenced in a study of shared clonotypes between healthy human individuals. The data were produced by immunoSEQ multiplex PCR, yet TCRdb's version contains in-frame clones alone and is incomplete. The sample shows roughly 2,500,000 clones, 93% of them seen only once. The sequenced sample was naive CD4+ T cells from PBMCs. Sample subset: CD45RA+ positively selected. These receptors came from a man between 18 and 35 years old in good health. Some clones in this sample may be carry-over from other donors' samples.

The V and J genes are TRBV6-1 and TRBJ2-2; D call uncertain. Deletions cut 6 bases from V and 5 bases from J, with 7 bases between. The CDR3 totals 12 residues. Per germline, CDR1 MNHNS and CDR2 SASEGT. CDR3 region: CASRGRTGELFF. CDR3 in DNA: TGTGCCAGCAGAGGACGGACCGGGGAGCTGTTTTTT.

Notes on this clone: Distinct nucleotide sequences in the sample also encode this CDR3. The chain combines TRBV7-3 with TRBJ2-2, with 7 bases aligning to TRBD2. Germline assignment: CDR1 SGHTA and CDR2 FQGTGA. V trimming: 3 bases; J trimming: 6 bases; junction bases outside the gene matches: 1. CDR3 size: 13 residues. The CDR3: CASSLAGAGELFF. CDR3 bases: TGTGCCAGCAGCTTGGCGGGGGCCGGGGAGCTGTTTTTT.

This sequence joins TRBV4-1 and TRBJ2-5; D might be TRBD2 (5 bases). The CDR3 consists of 14 residues. Deletions cut 3 bases from V and 5 bases from J, with 13 bases between. CDR1 is MGHRA, CDR2 YSYEKL, per germline. CDR3 residues: CASSQKEGGETQYF. In DNA form, the CDR3 reads TGCGCCAGCAGCCAGAAAGAGGGTGGGGAGACCCAGTACTTC.

The CDR3 protein is CASSASGQNIQYF. CDR3 bases: TGTGCCAGCAGTGCTAGCGGACAAAACATTCAGTACTTC. The rearrangement joins TRBV2 to TRBJ2-4, with 7 positions matching TRBD2. V lost 4 bases, J lost 5 bases, and 2 bases stayed unmatched. The CDR3 runs 13 residues. Germline CDR1 and CDR2: SNHLY and FYNNEI. Supplemented by reference TRBV2 and TRBJ2-4, the full variable domain reads EPEVTQTPSHQVTQMGQEVILRCVPISNHLYFYWYRQILGQKVEFLVSFYNNEISEKSEIFDDQFSVERPDGSNFTLKIRSTKLEDSAMYFCASSASGQNIQYFGAGTRLSVL.

DNA for the CDR3: TGTGCCAGCAGCCTACCAGGGGAAAAGAGCAATCAGCCCCAGCATTTT. Translation gives CASSLPGEKSNQPQHF. V is TRBV7-6 and J is TRBJ1-5; a possible D gene is TRBD1 (6 bases). Germline V CDR1 and CDR2: SGHVS, FNYEAQ. V was cut by 5 bases and J by 1 base, with 15 bases left in between. The CDR3 spans 16 residues.

The chain uses TRBV7-9 and TRBJ2-7, with a tentative D call TRBD2 (6 bases). Germline V gene data show CDR1 as SEHNR and CDR2 as FQNEAQ (reference sequence). CDR3 length equals 14 residues. Trimming shortened V by 3 bases and J by 2 bases, and 11 bases separated the two germline ends. CDR3 sequence reads: CASSFPGLPYEQYF. CDR3 in DNA: TGTGCCAGCAGCTTCCCGGGACTCCCCTACGAGCAGTACTTC.

This clone is a singleton in its sample. The CDR3 nucleotides read TGTGCCAGCAGCCCCGGGACGGGTACCAATCAGCCCCAGCATTTT. Its translation: CASSPGTGTNQPQHF. This chain links TRBV9 with TRBJ1-5; a weak D match, TRBD1 (5 bases). The germline V gene has CDR1 SGDLS and CDR2 YYNGEE. The CDR3 is 15 residues long. The ends were cut back, 4 bases at V and 3 bases at J, with 14 bases in the middle.

This clone was observed a few times. Other DNA sequences from this sample encode an identical CDR3 as well. In DNA, the CDR3 is TGCGCCAGCAGCTTGGAACAGGGGGCCTACGAGCAGTACTTC. This translates into CASSLEQGAYEQYF. V gene TRBV5-1 combines with J gene TRBJ2-7, with 8 bases matching TRBD1. This CDR3 is built from 14 residues. V lost 0 bases to trimming and J lost 2 bases; unmatched junction nucleotides: 1. Per the germline V gene, CDR1 is SGHRS and CDR2 is YFSETQ.

V gene TRBV2 combines with J gene TRBJ1-3, with 7 nucleotides matching TRBD1. With V trimmed by 6 bases and J by 4 bases, 9 bases remained unmatched. The V gene's germline CDR1 is SNHLY and CDR2 FYNNEI. This CDR3 contains 15 residues. The CDR3 DNA reads TGTGCCAGCAGCCAGAACAGGGGAGACGGAAACACCATATATTTT. Translated: CASSQNRGDGNTIYF.